This T cell receptor (beta chain) was profiled in a study of cytomegalovirus exposure and HLA in healthy donors. Overall study results and limits: The study recorded 150 to 200 TCR beta chains that were cytomegalovirus-associated. Segments of the TCR beta V type were, in most cases, productive about 90% or about 30% of the time in an earlier analysis.

Germline CDR1 MNHNS, CDR2 SASEGT. V lost 6 bases and J lost 6; bases outside the gene matches: 4. This CDR3 has 13 residues. Both 60 Vbeta primers and 13 Jbeta primers went into the PCR. The protocol was immunoSEQ multiplex PCR, while the TCRdb copy is restricted to in-frame clones and leaves out a portion. The sample includes 150,000 to 200,000 clones, around 87% of them seen just once. On this clone itself: Its antigen remains unidentified.

The V call is TRBV6-1, the J call TRBJ2-1; 8 bases agree with TRBD2. This clonotype originated in a woman between 18 and 29 years old in good health and CMV-seronegative. Sequencing was carried out using PBMCs. Here the CDR3 DNA reads TGTGCCAGCAGCAGCGGGAGATCCAATGAGCAGTTCTTC. It encodes CASSSGRSNEQFF.